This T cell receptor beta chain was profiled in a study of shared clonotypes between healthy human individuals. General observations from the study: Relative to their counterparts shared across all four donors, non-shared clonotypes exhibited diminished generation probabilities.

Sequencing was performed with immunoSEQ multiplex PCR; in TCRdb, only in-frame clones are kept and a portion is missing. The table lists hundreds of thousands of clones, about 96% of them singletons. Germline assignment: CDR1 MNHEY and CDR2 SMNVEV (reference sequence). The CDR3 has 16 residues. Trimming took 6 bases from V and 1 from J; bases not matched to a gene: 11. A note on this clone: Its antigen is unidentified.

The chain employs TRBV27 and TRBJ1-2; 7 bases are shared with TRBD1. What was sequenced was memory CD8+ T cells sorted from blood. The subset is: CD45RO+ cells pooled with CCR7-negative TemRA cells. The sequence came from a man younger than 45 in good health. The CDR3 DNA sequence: TGTGCCAGCAGGGAAGGGGACAGCCTCCTTAACTATGGCTACACCTTC. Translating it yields CASREGDSLLNYGYTF.